This T cell receptor (beta chain) was obtained from a study of post-analysis software for immune sequencing data. Study in general: Secondary progressive, relapsing-remitting and progressive-relapsing multiple sclerosis were among the included disease courses.

Points from the study as a whole: Included in a set of several TRBV segments more frequent in patients than controls were TRBV5-6, TRBV5-1 and TRBV20-1.

V was pared by 6 bases and J by 3 bases, with 17 bases of the junction left unmatched. In germline, CDR1 is MNHNS, CDR2 SASEGT. The length of the CDR3 is 19 residues. Unique molecular identifiers were carried by the TCR beta cDNA libraries. T cells, roughly 0.85 to 10 million of them, yielded 500,000 to 600,000 cDNA molecules. TCRdb re-called the PCR reads with MiXCR, one entry per CDR3 protein. The table lists hundreds of thousands of distinct CDR3 sequences, around 47% of them singletons. As to this clonotype: The target antigen is unknown.

The J gene is TRBJ1-2, the V gene TRBV6-1; TRBD1 aligns across 12 bases. Sequencing was carried out using blood. The receptor's source is a girl under 18 with multiple sclerosis. The CDR3 sequence is CASSIRPGTGGRLYYGYTF. CDR3 bases: TGTGCCAGCAGCATACGTCCCGGGACAGGGGGCAGGCTCTACTATGGCTACACCTTC.